These 21 T cell receptor beta chains were sequenced from one sample in a study of radiotherapy plus CTLA-4 blockade in lung cancer. TCRdb's table, derived via immunoSEQ multiplex PCR, lists solely in-frame clones and lacks some. The sample shows fewer than 100,000 clones, under 80% of them seen only once. Sequenced here: peripheral blood, sampled from a patient treated with radiotherapy plus ipilimumab. These receptors came from a human donor with non-small cell lung cancer whose response to radiotherapy plus ipilimumab could not be evaluated. Some clones in this sample may be carry-over from other donors' samples.

The chain recombines TRBV7-2 with TRBJ2-1; TRBD2 matches 11 bases. From germline, CDR1 is SGHTA and CDR2 FQGNSA. V gave up 5 bases and J gave up 2 bases; unmatched junction bases: 5. The CDR3 contains 16 residues. The CDR3 DNA follows: TGTGCCAGCAGCACCTATAGCGGGGGGGCCTACAATGAGCAGTTCTTC. Translation gives CASSTYSGGAYNEQFF.

The chain combines TRBV19 with TRBJ1-4; D possibly corresponds to TRBD1 (5 bases). The V gene lost 3 bases and the J gene lost 8 bases, with 19 bases spanning the gap. Germline V gene data show CDR1 as LNHDA and CDR2 as SQIVND (reference sequence). The CDR3 runs to 16 residues. The CDR3 protein is CASSMPLGTGDEKLFF. The CDR3 DNA reads TGTGCCAGTAGTATGCCTCTAGGGACGGGGGACGAAAAACTGTTTTTT.

The chain's CDR3 is CASSQGGRGSYNEQFF. CDR3 bases: TGCGCCAGCAGCCAAGGGGGTCGGGGCTCCTACAATGAGCAGTTCTTC. The chain couples TRBV4-1 to TRBJ2-1; TRBD2 might be the D (5 bases). The CDR3 length is 16 residues. CDR1 is MGHRA and CDR2 is YSYEKL in the germline V gene. The ends were cut back, 1 base at V and 0 bases at J, with 10 bases in the middle.

The rearrangement joins TRBV2 to TRBJ2-1; 9 bases are shared with TRBD1. This CDR3 comprises 15 residues. Germline V gene sequence: CDR1 SNHLY, CDR2 FYNNEI. Losses at the gene ends were 6 bases for V and 8 bases for J; bases not matched to a gene: 11. CDR3 in DNA: TGTGCCAGCAGACCGCCGGGACAGGGATCCCATGAGCAGTTCTTC. Amino acid sequence: CASRPPGQGSHEQFF.

The V and J genes are TRBV9 and TRBJ1-1, with TRBD1 identical over 8 bases. The trim removed 2 bases at V and 1 base at J, leaving 1 base unmatched. CDR1 is SGDLS, CDR2 YYNGEE, per germline. This CDR3 is 14 amino acids long. Written as DNA, the CDR3 is TGTGCCAGCAGCGTGACAGGGGAGAACACTGAAGCTTTCTTT. As protein: CASSVTGENTEAFF.

V and J are TRBV2 and TRBJ2-5; 10 nucleotides agree with TRBD1. The CDR3 is 14 residues long. Germline loops: CDR1 SNHLY, CDR2 FYNNEI. Trimming at V came to 6 bases and at J to 5 bases, leaving 6 bases not matched to a gene. The CDR3 nucleotides are TGTGCCAGCAGGCCCGGGACAGGGGTGGAGACCCAGTACTTC. This sequence encodes CASRPGTGVETQYF.

The sample holds a few counts of this clone. V and J are TRBV2 and TRBJ1-1; 7 bases align to TRBD1. The CDR3 has 14 residues. V trimming: 3 bases; J trimming: 8 bases; junction bases outside the gene matches: 9. Germline lookup yields CDR1 SNHLY and CDR2 FYNNEI. CDR3 nucleotides: TGTGCCAGCAGTGAGGGGATTACGGGACAGGAAGCTTTCTTT. It translates to CASSEGITGQEAFF.

The chain has TRBV2 and TRBJ2-7, with TRBD1 matching 9 bases. The V gene's germline CDR1 is SNHLY and CDR2 FYNNEI. The length of the CDR3 is 15 residues. V was clipped by 7 bases and J by 3 bases; unmatched bases: 10. CDR3 nucleotide sequence: TGTGCCAGCAAACGGCCGGGACAGGGTCGCTACGAGCAGTACTTC. It codes for CASKRPGQGRYEQYF.

This clone showed up just a few times. J is TRBJ2-4 and V is TRBV4-1; 8 nucleotides agree with TRBD2. Trimming at V came to 2 bases and at J to 4 bases, leaving 7 bases not matched to a gene. Germline values: CDR1 MGHRA, CDR2 YSYEKL. The CDR3 is 16 amino acids. CDR3 in DNA: TGCGCCAGCAGCCAATCCTTCGGGGGGGGGAAAAACATTCAGTACTTC. Amino acids: CASSQSFGGGKNIQYF.

The chain links TRBV5-1 to TRBJ2-7, with 7 bases matching TRBD2. CDR1 SGHRS and CDR2 YFSETQ come from the germline V gene. The CDR3 covers 15 residues. Germline trimming cut 4 bases from V and 2 bases from J; bases unmatched to any gene: 9. The CDR3 DNA sequence: TGCGCCAGCAGCCGGGGGGTTAGCGGTGCCTACGAGCAGTACTTC. The encoded protein is CASSRGVSGAYEQYF. Full variable domain (missing parts from reference TRBV5-1 and TRBJ2-7): KAGVTQTPRYLIKTRGQQVTLSCSPISGHRSVSWYQQTPGQGLQFLFEYFSETQRNKGNFPGRFSGRQFSNSRSEMNVSTLELGDSALYLCASSRGVSGAYEQYFGPGTRLTVT.

CDR3 DNA: TGTGCCAGCAGTGGAGGGCAGGGACGCCCTCAGTACAATGAGCAGTTCTTC. Encoded protein: CASSGGQGRPQYNEQFF. V and J are TRBV7-2 and TRBJ2-1; possible D gene TRBD2, 6 bases. V lost 6 bases and J 4 bases, leaving 22 bases between the germline ends. The CDR3 has 17 residues. The germline CDR1 and CDR2 sequences are SGHTA and FQGNSA. Variable domain in full (rest from reference TRBV7-2 and TRBJ2-1): GAGVSQSPSNKVTEKGKDVELRCDPISGHTALYWYRQSLGQGLEFLIYFQGNSAPDKSGLPSDRFSAERTGGSVSTLTIQRTQQEDSAVYLCASSGGQGRPQYNEQFFGPGTRLTVL.

This chain uses TRBV7-2 with TRBJ2-3; 7 bases line up with TRBD2. The CDR3 sequence is 16 residues long. Germline lookup yields CDR1 SGHTA and CDR2 FQGNSA. The J segment lost 4 bases and the V segment lost 1 base, leaving 8 bases of the junction unmatched. DNA for the CDR3: TGTGCCAGCAGCTTAGGGGACTACACCCCGGCAGATACGCAGTATTTT. Its protein is CASSLGDYTPADTQYF.

The V and J genes are TRBV5-1 and TRBJ2-5; TRBD1 agrees at 7 bases. TRBJ2-7 matches the DNA end more closely, so the J call is doubtful. This CDR3 has 14 residues. Germline CDR1 is SGHRS and CDR2 is YFSETQ. The CDR3 region has the DNA TGCGCCAGCAGCTGGCCCGGACAGGAGGCCGAGCAGTACTTC. Its translation: CASSWPGQEAEQYF.

The CDR3 coding sequence is TGTGCCAGCAGTTACTCGGCAAATAGCAATCAGCCCCAGCATTTT. Protein sequence: CASSYSANSNQPQHF. The genes are TRBV6-5 and TRBJ1-5; D is uncertain. The CDR3 loop spans 15 amino acids. V was pared by 0 bases and J by 0 bases, with 6 bases between. Germline V gives CDR1 MNHEY, CDR2 SVGAGI.

V usage is TRBV2 and J usage is TRBJ2-2; 11 positions match TRBD2. In germline, CDR1 is SNHLY, CDR2 FYNNEI. This CDR3 spans 15 amino acids. Losses at the gene ends were 3 bases for V and 4 bases for J; bases not matched to a gene: 1. The CDR3 DNA reads as TGTGCCAGCAGTGATGGACTAGCGGGCACCGGGGAGCTGTTTTTT. This translates into CASSDGLAGTGELFF.

The chain combines TRBV6-1 with TRBJ2-5; 12 bases are shared with TRBD1. Trimming at V came to 6 bases and at J to 11 bases, leaving 13 bases not matched to a gene. Germline V lookup: CDR1 MNHNS, CDR2 SASEGT. The CDR3 is 15 residues long. Here the CDR3 DNA reads TGTGCCAGCAGGCCCCCGGGACAGGGGGCGTGGGAGCAGTACTTC. Protein: CASRPPGQGAWEQYF.

The chain carries TRBV18 and TRBJ1-1; 9 nucleotides line up with TRBD1. Germline V gene lookup returns CDR1 KGHSH and CDR2 LQKENI. The CDR3 loop spans 13 amino acids. Germline trimming cut 7 bases from V and 4 bases from J; bases unmatched to any gene: 4. The chain's CDR3 is CASLVDRGTEAFF. The CDR3 DNA sequence: TGTGCCAGCTTAGTGGACAGGGGCACTGAAGCTTTCTTT.

The chain is built from TRBV28 and TRBJ1-5, with 7 bases lining up with TRBD1. The germline gives CDR1 MDHEN, CDR2 SYDVKM. Trimming removed 5 bases from V and 6 bases from J; junction bases left unmatched: 10. The length of the CDR3 is 15 residues. CDR3 bases: TGTGCCAGCAGTCCATACAGGGGTGAGGTTCAGCCCCAGCATTTT. This encodes CASSPYRGEVQPQHF. Variable domain in full (rest from reference TRBV28 and TRBJ1-5): DVKVTQSSRYLVKRTGEKVFLECVQDMDHENMFWYRQDPGLGLRLIYFSYDVKMKEKGDIPEGYSVSREKKERFSLILESASTNQTSMYLCASSPYRGEVQPQHFGDGTRLSIL.

The J gene is TRBJ2-3, the V gene TRBV4-1; TRBD2 matches 14 bases. The CDR3 has 19 amino acids. After removal of 0 bases from V and 1 base from J, the junction contained 6 bases not matched to a gene. The germline gives CDR1 MGHRA, CDR2 YSYEKL. The DNA of the CDR3 is TGCGCCAGCAGCCAAGAGAGACTAGCGGGGGGGTGGGGCACAGATACGCAGTATTTT. Its translation: CASSQERLAGGWGTDTQYF.

This chain uses TRBV11-3 with TRBJ2-5; tentatively, D is TRBD1 (5 bases). V was cut by 3 bases and J by 2 bases, with 7 bases left in between. Germline V lookup: CDR1 SGHNT, CDR2 YENEEA. This CDR3 has 13 amino acids. This CDR3 is CASSLDIQETQYF. The DNA for the CDR3 is TGTGCCAGCAGCTTGGACATACAAGAGACCCAGTACTTC.

The chain links TRBV13 to TRBJ1-1, with D possibly being TRBD1 (6 bases). The CDR3 is 14 amino acids. In germline, CDR1 is PRHDT, CDR2 FYEKMQ (reference sequence). The germline V and J ends were trimmed by 2 bases and 3 bases, with 10 bases remaining between them. CDR3 protein: CASSLTGWHTEAFF. CDR3 DNA: TGTGCCAGCAGCTTAACAGGGTGGCACACTGAAGCTTTCTTT.